Reported below is one TCR beta chain. This sample was taken from a study of control samples from healthy donors and cancer patients. TCRdb's table, derived via immunoSEQ multiplex PCR, lists solely in-frame clones and lacks some. Altogether about 55,000 clones are present, more than 95% being singletons, with the ten largest covering approximately 0.99%. This CDR3 region has 13 residues. Germline V lookup: CDR1 SEHNR, CDR2 FQNEAQ (reference sequence). Between the trimmed V and J ends, which lost 3 bases and 3 bases, there was a span of 8 bases. This TCR derives from a woman between 18 and 29 years old in good health. Sequenced sample: blood. The rearrangement uses TRBV7-9 and TRBJ1-1; D not resolved. DNA for the CDR3: TGTGCCAGCAGCTTTACGGCTGACACTGAAGCTTTCTTT. The encoded protein is CASSFTADTEAFF.